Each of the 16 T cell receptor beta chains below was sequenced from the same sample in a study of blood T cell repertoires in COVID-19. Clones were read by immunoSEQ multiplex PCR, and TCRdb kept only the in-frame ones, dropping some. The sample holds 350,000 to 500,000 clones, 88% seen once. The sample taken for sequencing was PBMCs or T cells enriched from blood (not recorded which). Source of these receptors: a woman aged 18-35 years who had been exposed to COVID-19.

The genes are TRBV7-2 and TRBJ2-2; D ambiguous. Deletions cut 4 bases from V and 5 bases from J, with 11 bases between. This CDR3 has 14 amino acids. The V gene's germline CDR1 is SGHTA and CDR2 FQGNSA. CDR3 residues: CASSSSHFTGELFF. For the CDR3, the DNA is TGTGCCAGCAGCTCAAGTCACTTTACCGGGGAGCTGTTTTTT.

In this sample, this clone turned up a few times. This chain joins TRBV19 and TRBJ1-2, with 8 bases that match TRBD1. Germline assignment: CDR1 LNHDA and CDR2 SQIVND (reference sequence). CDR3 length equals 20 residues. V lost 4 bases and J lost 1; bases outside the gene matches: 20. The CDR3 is CASSTANVMDRDGGNYGYTF. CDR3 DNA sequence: TGTGCCAGTAGTACCGCTAACGTGATGGACAGGGATGGGGGTAACTATGGCTACACCTTC.

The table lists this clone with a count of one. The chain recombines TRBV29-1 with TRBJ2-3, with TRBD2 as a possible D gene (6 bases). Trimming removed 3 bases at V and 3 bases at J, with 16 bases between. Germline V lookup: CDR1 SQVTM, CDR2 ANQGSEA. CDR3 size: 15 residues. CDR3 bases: TGCAGCGTTGATCCATTAGCGGTAGGGACAGATACGCAGTATTTT. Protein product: CSVDPLAVGTDTQYF.

As DNA, the CDR3 is TGTGCCAGCAGTGGCCCGAGGCCCGACACCGGGGAGCTGTTTTTT. Translated, it gives CASSGPRPDTGELFF. This sequence joins TRBV28 and TRBJ2-2; D is unresolved. The CDR3 length is 15 residues. Germline V gene lookup returns CDR1 MDHEN and CDR2 SYDVKM. Trimming shortened V by 5 bases and J by 3 bases, and 13 bases separated the two germline ends.

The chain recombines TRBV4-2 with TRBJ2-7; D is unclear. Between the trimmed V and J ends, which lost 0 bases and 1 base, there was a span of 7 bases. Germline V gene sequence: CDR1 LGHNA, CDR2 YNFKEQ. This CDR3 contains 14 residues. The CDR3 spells CASSQDTGSYEQYF. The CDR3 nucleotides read TGTGCCAGCAGCCAAGATACGGGTTCCTACGAGCAGTACTTC.

The CDR3 here is CASSFRDNEQFF. The CDR3 DNA reads TGTGCCAGCAGTTTTCGGGACAATGAGCAGTTCTTC. The chain recombines TRBV12-3 or TRBV12-4 with TRBJ2-1; the D is unclear. CDR3 length equals 12 residues. V was trimmed by 3 bases and J by 5 bases, leaving 5 bases between them.

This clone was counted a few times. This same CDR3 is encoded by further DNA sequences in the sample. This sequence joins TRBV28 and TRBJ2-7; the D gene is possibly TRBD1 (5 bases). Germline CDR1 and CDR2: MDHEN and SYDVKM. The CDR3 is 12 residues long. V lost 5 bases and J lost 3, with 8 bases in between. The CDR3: CASSPDIYEQYF. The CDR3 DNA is TGTGCCAGCAGTCCGGACATCTACGAGCAGTACTTC. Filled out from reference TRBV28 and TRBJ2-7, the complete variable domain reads DVKVTQSSRYLVKRTGEKVFLECVQDMDHENMFWYRQDPGLGLRLIYFSYDVKMKEKGDIPEGYSVSREKKERFSLILESASTNQTSMYLCASSPDIYEQYFGPGTRLTVT.

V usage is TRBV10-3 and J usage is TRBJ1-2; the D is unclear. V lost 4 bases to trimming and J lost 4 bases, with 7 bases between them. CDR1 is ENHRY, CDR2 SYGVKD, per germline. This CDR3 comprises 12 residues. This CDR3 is CAISGASYGYTF. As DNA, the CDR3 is TGTGCCATCAGTGGGGCCAGCTATGGCTACACCTTC.

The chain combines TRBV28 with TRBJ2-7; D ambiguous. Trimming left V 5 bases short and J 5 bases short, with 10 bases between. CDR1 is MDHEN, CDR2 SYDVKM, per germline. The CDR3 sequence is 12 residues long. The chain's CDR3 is CASSERGHEQYF. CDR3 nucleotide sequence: TGTGCCAGCAGTGAACGAGGTCACGAGCAGTACTTC.

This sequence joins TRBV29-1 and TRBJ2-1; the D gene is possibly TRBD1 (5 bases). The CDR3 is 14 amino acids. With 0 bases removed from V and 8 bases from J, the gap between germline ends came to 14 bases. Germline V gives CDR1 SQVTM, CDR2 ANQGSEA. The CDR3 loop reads CSVEDLYSGYEQFF. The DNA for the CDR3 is TGCAGCGTTGAAGATCTTTATTCAGGGTATGAGCAGTTCTTC.

The CDR3: CASSLRVIAFSIYNEQFF. The CDR3 DNA is TGTGCCAGCAGCTTGCGTGTGATAGCTTTTAGTATCTACAATGAGCAGTTCTTC. This chain uses TRBV5-6 with TRBJ2-1, with D unclear. The germline V and J ends were trimmed by 1 base and 3 bases, with 20 bases remaining between them. The CDR3 length is 18 residues. Germline lookup yields CDR1 SGHDT and CDR2 YYEEEE.

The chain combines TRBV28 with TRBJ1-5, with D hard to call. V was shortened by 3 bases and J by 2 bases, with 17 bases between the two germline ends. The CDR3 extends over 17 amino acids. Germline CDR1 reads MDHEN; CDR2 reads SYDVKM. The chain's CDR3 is CASSLDSSGSGNQPQHF. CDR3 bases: TGTGCCAGCAGTTTGGACTCCAGCGGTTCGGGCAATCAGCCCCAGCATTTT.

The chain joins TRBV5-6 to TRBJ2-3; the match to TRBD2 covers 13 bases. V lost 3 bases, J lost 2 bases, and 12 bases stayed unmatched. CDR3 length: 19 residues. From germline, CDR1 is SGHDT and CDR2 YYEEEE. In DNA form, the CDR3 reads TGTGCCAGCAGCTCGAATGGGGGGACTAGCGGGGACCCCACAGATACGCAGTATTTT. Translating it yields CASSSNGGTSGDPTDTQYF.

CDR3 region: CASSQTGTGANQPQHF. The CDR3 DNA sequence: TGTGCCAGCAGCCAGACCGGGACAGGGGCAAATCAGCCCCAGCATTTT. This sequence joins TRBV5-5 and TRBJ1-5, with TRBD1 matching 10 bases. Germline assignment: CDR1 SGHKS and CDR2 YYEKEE (reference sequence). The CDR3 sequence is 16 residues long. V lost 4 bases and J lost 4; bases outside the gene matches: 8.

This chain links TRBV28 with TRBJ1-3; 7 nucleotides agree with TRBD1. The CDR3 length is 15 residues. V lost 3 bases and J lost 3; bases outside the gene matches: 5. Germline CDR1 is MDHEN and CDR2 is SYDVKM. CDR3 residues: CASSLPNRGGNTIYF. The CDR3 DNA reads TGTGCCAGCAGTTTGCCCAACAGGGGTGGAAACACCATATATTTT.

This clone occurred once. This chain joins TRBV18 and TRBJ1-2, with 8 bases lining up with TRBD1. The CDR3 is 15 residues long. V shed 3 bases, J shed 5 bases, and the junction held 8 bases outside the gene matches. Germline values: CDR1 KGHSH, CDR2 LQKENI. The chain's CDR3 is CASSPARTGPYGYTF. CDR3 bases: TGTGCCAGCTCACCCGCCCGGACAGGGCCTTATGGCTACACCTTC. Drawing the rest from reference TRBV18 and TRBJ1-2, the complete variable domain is NAGVMQNPRHLVRRRGQEARLRCSPMKGHSHVYWYRQLPEEGLKFMVYLQKENIIDESGMPKERFSAEFPKEGPSILRIQQVVRGDSAAYFCASSPARTGPYGYTFGSGTRLTVV.